This entry describes one TCR beta chain. These data are taken from a study of control samples from healthy donors and cancer patients. Germline V gene lookup returns CDR1 SGHRS and CDR2 YFSETQ. The CDR3 is made up of 14 amino acids. The V end lost 0 bases, the J end lost 8 bases, and 14 bases lay between the germline ends. Measured with immunoSEQ multiplex PCR; TCRdb has only the in-frame clones, and not every one. The profile shows 55,000 to 90,000 clones, over 70% of them singletons. What was sequenced was blood. The chain carries TRBV5-1 and TRBJ1-2; the D is unclear. The clonotype was recovered from a man aged 45-60 years in good health. CDR3 region: CASSLVAGMPGYTF. CDR3 DNA sequence: TGCGCCAGCAGCTTGGTAGCCGGGATGCCGGGCTACACCTTC.